The clone carrying this T cell receptor beta chain occurred many times. Its antigen is unknown. The sorted Tregs were CD4+CD25+CD127-/low cells. The CDR3 length is 14 residues. With 1 base removed from V and 9 bases from J, the gap between germline ends came to 13 bases. Germline assignment: CDR1 MNHEY and CDR2 SVGAGI. Full-length variable regions came from constant-region reverse primers plus semi-nested Nested Universal Primer A PCR. Via MiXCR, TCRdb re-called the 5' RACE reads, giving one row per CDR3 protein. The sample lists over 40,000 distinct CDR3 sequences, roughly 21% occurring once. Study outcomes and limitations: In terms of TCR gene usage, tumor memory CD4+ T cells clustered together with blood and lymph node memory CD4+ cells, as well as with lymph node naive CD4+ cells. Tumor Treg TCRs overlapped most with tumor naive CD4+ cells. Whole repertoires were not studied in the larger cohort, only one V-J beta rearrangement.

Source material: Tregs sorted from blood. This chain connects TRBV6-5 to TRBJ2-1; weak D call: TRBD2 (6 bases). This TCR was sampled from a female donor with breast cancer. CDR3 coding DNA: TGTGCCAGCAGTTACTATAGGGAGGCCCCTGAGCAGTTCTTC. Its protein is CASSYYREAPEQFF.